This TCR beta chain was captured in a study of cytomegalovirus exposure and HLA in healthy donors. A remark on this clone: Its target is unknown.

Vbeta (60) and Jbeta (13) primers were used in the PCR. The table came from immunoSEQ multiplex PCR; TCRdb's copy has only in-frame clones and leaves some out. Reported are roughly 100,000 clones; the ten largest clones contain just over 15%. Study findings and constraints: Per a later analysis, HLA-associated TCR beta chains showed more clonal expansion than other, equally common TCR beta chains.

The CDR3 has 18 amino acids. The trim removed 4 bases at V and 3 bases at J, leaving 13 bases unmatched. Germline CDR1 is MRHNA and CDR2 is SNTAGT. What was sequenced was PBMCs. The TCR originated in a man between 45 and 60 years old in good health and CMV-seropositive. The chain has TRBV6-4 and TRBJ2-7, with 12 bases lining up with TRBD2. CDR3 nucleotide sequence: TGTGCCAGCAGTGCAAGAGGACTAGCGGGATGGGGTAACTACGAGCAGTACTTC. The encoded protein is CASSARGLAGWGNYEQYF.